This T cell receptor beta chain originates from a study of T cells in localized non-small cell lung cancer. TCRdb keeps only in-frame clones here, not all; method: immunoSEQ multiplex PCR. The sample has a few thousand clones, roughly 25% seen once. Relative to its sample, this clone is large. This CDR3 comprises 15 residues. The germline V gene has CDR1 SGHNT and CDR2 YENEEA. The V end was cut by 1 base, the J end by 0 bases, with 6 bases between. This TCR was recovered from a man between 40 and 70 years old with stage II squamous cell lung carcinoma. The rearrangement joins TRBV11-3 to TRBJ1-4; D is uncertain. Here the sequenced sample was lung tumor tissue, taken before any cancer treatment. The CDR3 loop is CASSLGPATNEKLFF. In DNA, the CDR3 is TGTGCCAGCAGCTTAGGGCCGGCAACTAATGAAAAACTGTTTTTT.